This T cell receptor beta chain was sequenced for a study of Ad26.COV2.S vaccination and SARS-CoV-2 variants. Method: immunoSEQ multiplex PCR; TCRdb's copy keeps in-frame clones and lacks some. The sample includes 400,000 to 500,000 clones, roughly 89% of them seen just once. The treatment was: around 19 received Ad26.COV2.S at low or high dose, single or two shots; roughly five received placebo; per-sample allocation not given. Material that was analyzed had been drawn on day 63 after the first vaccine or placebo injection. Overall study results and limits: It was found that vaccine and placebo recipients had similar non-spike TCR breadth.

Remarks on this clone: Its antigen is undetermined.

The V end lost 0 bases, the J end lost 4 bases, and 19 bases lay between the germline ends. Germline V gene lookup returns CDR1 SNHLY and CDR2 FYNNEI. The length of the CDR3 is 18 residues. The V call is TRBV2, the J call TRBJ2-1, with a weak D call TRBD2 (5 bases). This sample comprised peripheral blood, obtained in a trial of Ad26.COV2.S vaccine versus placebo. The receptor was isolated from a person aged 18-60 years who received the Ad26.COV2.S COVID-19 vaccine or a placebo. CDR3 protein: CASSEAGWRTRPYNEQFF. The CDR3 coding sequence is TGTGCCAGCAGTGAAGCGGGGTGGAGGACTCGGCCGTACAATGAGCAGTTCTTC.